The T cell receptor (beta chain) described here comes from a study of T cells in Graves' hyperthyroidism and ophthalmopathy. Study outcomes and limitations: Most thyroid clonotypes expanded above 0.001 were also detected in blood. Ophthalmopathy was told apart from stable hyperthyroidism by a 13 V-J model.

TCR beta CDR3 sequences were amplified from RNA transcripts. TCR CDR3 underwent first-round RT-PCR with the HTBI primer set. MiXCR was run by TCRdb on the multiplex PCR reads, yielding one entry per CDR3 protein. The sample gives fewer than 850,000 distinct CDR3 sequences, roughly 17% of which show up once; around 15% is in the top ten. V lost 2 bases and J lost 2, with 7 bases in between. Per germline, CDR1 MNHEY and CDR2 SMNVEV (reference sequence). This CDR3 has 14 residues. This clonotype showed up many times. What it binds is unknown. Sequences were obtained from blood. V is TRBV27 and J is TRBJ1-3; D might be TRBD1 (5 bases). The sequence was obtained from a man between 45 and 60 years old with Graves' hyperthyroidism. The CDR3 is CASSLRGPGNTIYF. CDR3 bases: TGTGCCAGCAGTTTACGGGGACCTGGAAACACCATATATTTT.